The rows below give T cell receptor beta chains drawn from one sample of a study of T cells in Graves' hyperthyroidism and ophthalmopathy. Each CDR3 protein gets one entry after TCRdb re-called the multiplex PCR reads with MiXCR. The sample has a few hundred thousand distinct CDR3 sequences; around 21% are singletons. The specimen sequenced was blood. The receptors derive from a man between 18 and 29 years old with Graves' hyperthyroidism. Both conserved end residues are part of each CDR3. The D gene is left open where the match is weak. Clone size appears in some rows only: once, few, many, or a class for an expanded clone.

CDR3aa	CDR3nt	abundance	v_gene	j_gene	d_gene
CASSLGRTSGKQYF	TGTGCCAGTAGCCTGGGACGGACTTCTGGGAAGCAGTACTTC	many	TRBV19	TRBJ2-7	-
CASSEALQAGLTGELFF	TGTGCCAGCAGTGAAGCGCTTCAGGCGGGACTGACCGGGGAGCTGTTTTTT	-	TRBV2	TRBJ2-2	-
CASGDSVPSYEQYF	TGCGCCAGCGGCGATTCTGTACCCTCCTACGAGCAGTACTTC	-	TRBV5-1	TRBJ2-7	-
CSARAPDIFNYGYTF	TGCAGTGCTAGAGCCCCCGACATTTTTAACTATGGCTACACCTTC	-	TRBV20-1	TRBJ1-2	-
CASSQDLGGYYGYTF	TGTGCCAGCAGCCAAGATCTGGGGGGGTACTATGGCTACACCTTC	many	TRBV3-1	TRBJ1-2	-
CASVEGLAPLHF	TGTGCCAGCGTTGAAGGACTTGCACCCCTCCACTTT	-	TRBV2	TRBJ1-6	-
CASSLPGLVEQYF	TGTGCCAGCAGCTTACCAGGGTTGGTCGAGCAGTACTTC	many	TRBV7-9	TRBJ2-7	-
CASSPAGDRYKQYF	TGTGCCAGCTCACCAGCGGGGGACCGATACAAGCAGTACTTC	-	TRBV18	TRBJ2-7	TRBD2
CASSPPQGMVETQYF	TGTGCCAGCTCACCACCGCAGGGGATGGTGGAGACCCAGTACTTC	-	TRBV18	TRBJ2-5	-
CAIRELEEQYF	TGTGCCATCAGGGAGCTTGAAGAGCAGTACTTC	-	TRBV10-3	TRBJ2-7	-
CASSEGPGGLTGELFF	TGTGCCAGCAGCGAAGGTCCAGGGGGCCTCACCGGGGAGCTGTTTTTT	-	TRBV9	TRBJ2-2	TRBD1
CASSTRGGQGNEQYF	TGTGCCAGCAGCACGCGAGGAGGACAGGGCAACGAGCAGTACTTC	many	TRBV7-8	TRBJ2-7	TRBD1
CASSRRISGNTIYF	TGTGCCAGCAGCCGACGGATTTCTGGAAACACCATATATTTT	many	TRBV12-3/TRBV12-4	TRBJ1-3	-
CASSTLVLRAQYF	TGTGCCAGCAGCACCCTTGTCCTTCGGGCCCAGTACTTC	once	TRBV11-2	TRBJ2-5	-
CASSSGPFNQPQHF	TGTGCCAGCAGCTCGGGGCCATTCAATCAGCCCCAGCATTTT	many	TRBV2	TRBJ1-5	-
CASTLVRGGGDGYTF	TGTGCCAGCACCCTTGTGAGGGGGGGCGGCGATGGCTACACCTTC	many	TRBV28	TRBJ1-2	-
CASSQGLIANTGELFF	TGTGCCAGTAGCCAAGGACTCATCGCGAACACCGGGGAGCTGTTTTTT	many	TRBV19	TRBJ2-2	-
CSSSYGANTEAFF	TGTTCCAGCAGTTACGGAGCGAACACTGAAGCTTTCTTT	once	TRBV6-5	TRBJ1-1	-
CASSLEFGGTEAFF	TGTGCCAGCAGCTTAGAATTCGGGGGTACTGAAGCTTTCTTT	few	TRBV7-2	TRBJ1-1	-
CASSAGQGVAEAFF	TGTGCCAGCAGCGCCGGACAGGGGGTTGCTGAAGCTTTCTTT	-	TRBV13	TRBJ1-1	TRBD1
CAGSYEAGAYEQYF	TGTGCCGGCAGTTATGAAGCTGGGGCCTACGAGCAGTACTTC	-	TRBV6-5	TRBJ2-7	-
CASSYSDRTSYEQYF	TGTGCCAGCAGTTACTCGGACAGGACGTCCTACGAGCAGTACTTC	many	TRBV6-5	TRBJ2-7	TRBD1
CASTSPGSVVQYF	TGTGCCAGCACCTCGCCCGGTTCTGTCGTTCAGTACTTC	-	TRBV6-1	TRBJ2-5	-
CATSRVSGGFNQPQHF	TGTGCCACCAGCAGAGTTTCAGGGGGCTTCAATCAGCCCCAGCATTTT	many	TRBV15	TRBJ1-5	TRBD1
CASSDGGGPGYTF	TGTGCCAGCAGTGATGGAGGGGGCCCCGGCTACACCTTC	many	TRBV6-1	TRBJ1-2	TRBD1
CSAITDSGESYGYTF	TGCAGTGCCATCACGGACTCTGGGGAGAGTTATGGCTACACCTTC	many	TRBV20-1	TRBJ1-2	-
CASSSDRNGRNQPQHF	TGTGCCAGCAGTTCGGACAGGAACGGACGCAATCAGCCCCAGCATTTT	many	TRBV28	TRBJ1-5	TRBD1
CASSLESGRNTGELFF	TGCGCCAGCAGCTTGGAATCGGGACGGAACACCGGGGAGCTGTTTTTT	-	TRBV5-1	TRBJ2-2	-
CSANHRGREQYF	TGCAGTGCTAACCACAGGGGGCGCGAGCAGTACTTC	many	TRBV20-1	TRBJ2-7	TRBD1
CASSPSPLWAERIYEQYF	TGTGCCAGCAGCCCCAGCCCACTCTGGGCGGAGAGAATCTACGAGCAGTACTTC	-	TRBV11-2	TRBJ2-7	-
CASSLEAWGYTF	TGTGCTAGTAGTTTGGAGGCGTGGGGCTACACCTTC	-	TRBV12-5	TRBJ1-2	-
CAWSEGIGNIQYF	TGTGCCTGGAGTGAAGGCATAGGTAACATTCAGTACTTC	few	TRBV30	TRBJ2-4	-
CATSDSGNQPQHF	TGTGCCACCAGTGATTCCGGTAATCAGCCCCAGCATTTT	-	TRBV24-1	TRBJ1-5	-
CASSIIGANSPLHF	TGTGCCAGTAGTATAATCGGGGCTAATTCACCCCTCCACTTT	few	TRBV19	TRBJ1-6	-
CASSQGSHSGELFF	TGTGCCAGCAGTCAAGGTAGTCATTCCGGGGAGCTGTTTTTT	few	TRBV6-1	TRBJ2-2	-
CASSSGGRNTEAFF	TGTGCCAGCAGTTCCGGGGGGAGGAACACTGAAGCTTTCTTT	many	TRBV28	TRBJ1-1	-
CASSSDGQPQHF	TGTGCCAGCAGTTCAGACGGTCAGCCCCAGCATTTT	many	TRBV12-3/TRBV12-4	TRBJ1-5	-
CASSFESGAGANVLTF	TGTGCCAGCAGTTTTGAGTCTGGAGCGGGGGCCAACGTCCTGACTTTC	-	TRBV12-3/TRBV12-4	TRBJ2-6	-
CASRTDSYEQYF	TGTGCCAGCAGGACTGACAGCTACGAGCAGTACTTC	-	TRBV12-3/TRBV12-4	TRBJ2-7	-
CASSRPGTGYGYTF	TGTGCCAGCTCACGACCCGGGACAGGGTATGGCTACACCTTC	-	TRBV18	TRBJ1-2	TRBD1
CASSPAGQGNTEAFF	TGCGCCAGCAGCCCCGCCGGACAGGGGAACACTGAAGCTTTCTTT	many	TRBV7-9	TRBJ1-1	TRBD1
CASSPNWSEIYGYTF	TGTGCCAGCAGCCCCAACTGGTCGGAGATCTATGGCTACACCTTC	many	TRBV14	TRBJ1-2	-
CASRWTGGADGYTF	TGTGCCAGCAGGTGGACAGGGGGCGCGGATGGCTACACCTTC	few	TRBV12-3/TRBV12-4	TRBJ1-2	TRBD1
CASSPAGPSNQPQHF	TGTGCCAGCAGCCCTGCTGGACCTAGCAATCAGCCCCAGCATTTT	many	TRBV12-3/TRBV12-4	TRBJ1-5	-
CASGPGQGEDTQYF	TGTGCTAGTGGTCCTGGACAGGGAGAGGATACGCAGTATTTT	-	TRBV12-5	TRBJ2-3	TRBD1
CASRMTGRVGQPQHF	TGTGCCAGCAGGATGACAGGGCGTGTTGGTCAGCCCCAGCATTTT	few	TRBV28	TRBJ1-5	TRBD1
CASNFAGGPGETQYF	TGTGCCAGCAATTTTGCGGGAGGGCCTGGGGAGACCCAGTACTTC	-	TRBV12-3/TRBV12-4	TRBJ2-5	TRBD2
CASSFPTGLDYGYTF	TGTGCCAGCAGTTTCCCTACAGGCCTAGACTATGGCTACACCTTC	many	TRBV28	TRBJ1-2	-
CASSFDTGELFF	TGTGCCAGCAGCTTCGACACCGGGGAGCTGTTTTTT	many	TRBV12-3/TRBV12-4	TRBJ2-2	-
CASSLLGWGQPQHF	TGTGCCAGCAGTTTATTAGGGTGGGGTCAGCCCCAGCATTTT	many	TRBV28	TRBJ1-5	-
CASSRTGARDQYF	TGTGCCAGCAGTCGGACAGGGGCTAGGGATCAGTACTTC	-	TRBV28	TRBJ2-7	TRBD1
CSNPSRGRVGYTF	TGCAGTAACCCTTCAAGGGGGCGCGTGGGCTACACCTTC	many	TRBV20-1	TRBJ1-2	TRBD1
CASSFSGTNQDIQYF	TGTGCCAGCAGCTTCTCCGGGACAAATCAAGACATTCAGTACTTC	-	TRBV7-2	TRBJ2-4	-
CAGSFPGGNTEAFF	TGTGCCGGCAGCTTCCCCGGTGGGAACACTGAAGCTTTCTTT	-	TRBV5-6	TRBJ1-1	-
CASGQGIWAFF	TGTGCCAGTGGACAGGGCATCTGGGCTTTCTTT	many	TRBV19	TRBJ1-1	TRBD1